A selection of T cell receptor beta chains follows, all from one sample in a study of blood T cell repertoires in COVID-19. Sequencing was performed with immunoSEQ multiplex PCR; in TCRdb, only in-frame clones are kept and a portion is missing. This table has about 100,000 clones, more than 75% appearing once. Sequencing input: peripheral blood. These receptors originate from a human donor in a cohort sampled during active COVID-19. CDR3s include the opening cysteine and the closing phenylalanine or tryptophan. Each record gives: D gene, clone size, J gene, V gene, CDR3 DNA, CDR3 protein. The D gene is left open where the match is weak. Rows give clone size only sometimes, using once, few, many, or a class for an expanded clone.

>NA|NA|TRBJ1-6|TRBV5-4
TGTGCCAGCAGCAGGGGCGGGGGGGCTCTTGGGAATTCACCCCTCCACTTT
CASSRGGGALGNSPLHF
>TRBD2|NA|TRBJ2-7|TRBV2
TGTGCCAGCAGTGAATTAGCGGGAGGAAACGAGCAGTACTTC
CASSELAGGNEQYF
>TRBD2|once|TRBJ2-2|TRBV4-3
TGCGCCAGCAGCCGTGGACTAGCGGGAGGTTCCGGGGAGCTGTTTTTT
CASSRGLAGGSGELFF
>TRBD2|NA|TRBJ2-2|TRBV15
TGTGCCACCAGCAGGGGGACTAGCGGGAGTTATACCGGGGAGCTGTTTTTT
CATSRGTSGSYTGELFF
>NA|NA|TRBJ2-3|TRBV9
TGTGCCAGCAGCGTAGAAGCGTCCCCCAATACGCAGTATTTT
CASSVEASPNTQYF
>NA|NA|TRBJ1-1|TRBV5-1
TGCGCCAGCAGCGCGCTTCAGGAAATGAACACTGAAGCTTTCTTT
CASSALQEMNTEAFF
>NA|NA|TRBJ2-1|TRBV27
TGTGCCAGCAGTTTTATAGGGCAGGGGGGCAATGAGCAGTTCTTC
CASSFIGQGGNEQFF
>NA|NA|TRBJ2-1|TRBV7-9
TGTGCCAGCAGCTTAGCGCCAGGTGGGAATGAGCAGTTCTTC
CASSLAPGGNEQFF
>TRBD2|NA|TRBJ2-1|TRBV13
TGTGCCAGCAGCGCCGCCGGGACTAGCTCGGTGGAGCAGTTCTTC
CASSAAGTSSVEQFF
>NA|NA|TRBJ1-1|TRBV5-1
TGCGCCAGCAGCTCTCACTCCGGGACAAACACTGAAGCTTTCTTT
CASSSHSGTNTEAFF
>NA|NA|TRBJ1-4|TRBV27
TGTGCCAGCACCCGGACAGCAACTAATGAAAAACTGTTTTTT
CASTRTATNEKLFF
>NA|few|TRBJ2-5|TRBV7-9
TGTGCCAGCAGCTTAGGGGGCAGGGGTCCGGAGACCCAGTACTTC
CASSLGGRGPETQYF
>NA|few|TRBJ2-7|TRBV5-1
TGCGCCAGCACCCCCTCATCAGGTGGCGAGCAGTACTTC
CASTPSSGGEQYF
>TRBD2|NA|TRBJ2-3|TRBV7-2
TGTGCCAGCAGCGGTGGACTAGCGGGCACAGATACGCAGTATTTT
CASSGGLAGTDTQYF
>NA|NA|TRBJ1-2|TRBV11-2
TGTGCCAGCAGCTACGGGACACATGGCTACACCTTC
CASSYGTHGYTF
>NA|NA|TRBJ1-6|TRBV5-1
TGCGCCAGCAGCTTGAACGGGATCGGAAATTCACCCCTCCACTTT
CASSLNGIGNSPLHF
>TRBD2|NA|TRBJ2-1|TRBV5-4
TGTGCCAGCAGCCTTCTAGCGGGAGGGCCCCGGGAGCAGTTCTTC
CASSLLAGGPREQFF
>NA|NA|TRBJ2-7|TRBV5-4
TGTGCCAGCAGCCTACAGGGCTACGAGCAGTACTTC
CASSLQGYEQYF
>NA|NA|TRBJ1-1|TRBV10-3
TGTGCCATCAGTTCTTCCTCGGGGGGCACTGAAGCTTTCTTT
CAISSSSGGTEAFF
>TRBD1|NA|TRBJ1-3|TRBV28
TGTGCCAGCAGGACCTCGGGGACAGGGGGCAGTGGAAACACCATATATTTT
CASRTSGTGGSGNTIYF
>TRBD2|NA|TRBJ2-3|TRBV2
TGTGCCAGCAGGGGCTCGGCTAGCGGGAGTGCAGATACGCAGTATTTT
CASRGSASGSADTQYF
>TRBD2|NA|TRBJ2-3|TRBV28
TGTGCCAGCAGAAATAGCGGGCCTAGCACAGATACGCAGTATTTT
CASRNSGPSTDTQYF
>NA|NA|TRBJ1-5|TRBV9
TGTGCCAGCAGCCCGGGAGCGGGCTCGAGTCAGCCCCAGCATTTT
CASSPGAGSSQPQHF
>NA|NA|TRBJ2-3|TRBV9
TGTGCCAGCAGCGTATCAGGATCTCCTTGGGGCACAGATACGCAGTATTTT
CASSVSGSPWGTDTQYF
>NA|NA|TRBJ1-1|TRBV6-2/TRBV6-3
TGTGCCAGCAGTAGGACAAGAACTGAAGCTTTCTTT
CASSRTRTEAFF
>NA|once|TRBJ1-6|TRBV7-9
TGTGCCAGCAGCTTAGGCGGACTCCCTTCACCCCTCCACTTT
CASSLGGLPSPLHF
>NA|NA|TRBJ2-1|TRBV6-2/TRBV6-3
TGTGCCAGCAGTTTCGGACACCGTATCAATGAGCAGTTCTTC
CASSFGHRINEQFF
>NA|NA|TRBJ2-7|TRBV25-1
TGTGCCAGCAGGACAGGGGTAGCGGGAGTGTACGAGCAGTACTTC
CASRTGVAGVYEQYF
>TRBD1|once|TRBJ2-3|TRBV28
TGTGCCAGCAGTCTCCGGGACAGCTACACAGATACGCAGTATTTT
CASSLRDSYTDTQYF
>NA|NA|TRBJ1-2|TRBV19
TGTGCCAGTAGTATAGGCGCGGGTTCCTATGGCTACACCTTC
CASSIGAGSYGYTF
>NA|few|TRBJ2-7|TRBV6-2/TRBV6-3
TGTGCCAGCAGTCACACTTTAAACAGGGGAGGCTACGAGCAGTACTTC
CASSHTLNRGGYEQYF
>NA|NA|TRBJ2-7|TRBV15
TGTGCCACCAGCAGGGAAGGACAGAGGGAGCAGTACTTC
CATSREGQREQYF
>TRBD1|NA|TRBJ2-1|TRBV6-5
TGTGCCAGCAATTACCCCGGACAGGCTTGTTACAATGAGCAGTTCTTC
CASNYPGQACYNEQFF
>NA|NA|TRBJ1-6|TRBV4-3
TGCGCCACCAGCCACGACTCGGCAGGGATGAATTCACCCCTCCACTTT
CATSHDSAGMNSPLHF
>TRBD2|NA|TRBJ2-2|TRBV7-8
TGTGCCAGCAGCTTAGTAGCGGGATGGACGAACACCGGGGAGCTGTTTTTT
CASSLVAGWTNTGELFF
>NA|NA|TRBJ2-3|TRBV7-2
TGTGCCAGCAGCTCCAGGGGAGCCACAGATACGCAGTATTTT
CASSSRGATDTQYF
>TRBD2|NA|TRBJ2-7|TRBV15
TGTGCCACAAAATCGGGACTAGCGGGAGCCGAGCAGTACTTC
CATKSGLAGAEQYF
>NA|NA|TRBJ1-2|TRBV11-2
TGTGCCAGCAGCTCCCCGGCCTCGACTTGGAACTATGGCTACACCTTC
CASSSPASTWNYGYTF
>NA|NA|TRBJ2-2|TRBV4-1
TGCGCCAGCAGCCAAGAACCCGGGGGGCTTATTACCGGGGAGCTGTTTTTT
CASSQEPGGLITGELFF
>TRBD1|NA|TRBJ2-7|TRBV5-1
TGCGCCAGCAGACCCCGGACAGGAGTGTACGAGCAGTACTTC
CASRPRTGVYEQYF
>NA|NA|TRBJ2-2|TRBV9
TGTGCCAGCAGTTACACGGGAAACGGCGACACCGGGGAGCTGTTTTTT
CASSYTGNGDTGELFF
>NA|few|TRBJ2-7|TRBV19
TGTGCCAGTAGTATAGGAGGCGCTTACGAGCAGTACTTC
CASSIGGAYEQYF
>NA|once|TRBJ2-3|TRBV19
TGTGCCAGTAGTCCTCGTTCAGGATTTAGCACAGATACGCAGTATTTT
CASSPRSGFSTDTQYF
>TRBD2|NA|TRBJ2-3|TRBV19
TGTGCCAGTAGTCCGCTAGCGGGAGAGGGGACAGATACGCAGTATTTT
CASSPLAGEGTDTQYF
>NA|few|TRBJ2-3|TRBV3-1/TRBV3-2
TGTGCCAGCAGCCCGACTCTCTCCACAGATACGCAGTATTTT
CASSPTLSTDTQYF
>NA|NA|TRBJ2-3|TRBV24-1
TGTGCCACCAGTGATTTGTATGGGTCGGACAACACAGATACGCAGTATTTT
CATSDLYGSDNTDTQYF
>TRBD2|NA|TRBJ2-7|TRBV6-5
TGTGCCAGCAGTTCGGGACTAGCGGGAGTCGGCTACGAGCAGTACTTC
CASSSGLAGVGYEQYF
>TRBD2|once|TRBJ2-1|TRBV19
TGTGCCAGTAGCTCAGCGGGAGGGCCCTACAATGAGCAGTTCTTC
CASSSAGGPYNEQFF
>NA|NA|TRBJ2-5|TRBV2
TGTGCCACCCGAGTGAGAGAGATGGAGACCCAGTACTTC
CATRVREMETQYF
>NA|NA|TRBJ2-5|TRBV28
TGTGCCAGCAGTTTCGTACCGTGGGAGCAGTACTTC
CASSFVPWEQYF
>NA|NA|TRBJ1-5|TRBV12-3/TRBV12-4
TGTGCCAGCAGTTTAAACATGGATCAGCCCCAGCATTTT
CASSLNMDQPQHF
>NA|NA|TRBJ1-2|TRBV9
TGTGCCAGCAGCGTAGCGGGGGTCAACTATGGCTACACCTTC
CASSVAGVNYGYTF
>TRBD2|NA|TRBJ2-1|TRBV27
TGTGCCAGCAGCCCGTCCGGACTAGCGGCGTACAATGAGCAGTTCTTC
CASSPSGLAAYNEQFF
>TRBD2|NA|TRBJ2-1|TRBV9
TGTGCCAGCAGCGTAGCTCCGGTCGCGGGAGGGCCGCGGAATGAGCAGTTCTTC
CASSVAPVAGGPRNEQFF
>TRBD2|NA|TRBJ2-3|TRBV7-2
TGTGCCAGCAGCTTAGCGTCCAGCGGGAACATCGCAGATACGCAGTATTTT
CASSLASSGNIADTQYF
>NA|NA|TRBJ2-3|TRBV4-1
TGCGCCAGCAGCCAAGTTAGGGCGCGGGAAACCACAGATACGCAGTATTTT
CASSQVRARETTDTQYF